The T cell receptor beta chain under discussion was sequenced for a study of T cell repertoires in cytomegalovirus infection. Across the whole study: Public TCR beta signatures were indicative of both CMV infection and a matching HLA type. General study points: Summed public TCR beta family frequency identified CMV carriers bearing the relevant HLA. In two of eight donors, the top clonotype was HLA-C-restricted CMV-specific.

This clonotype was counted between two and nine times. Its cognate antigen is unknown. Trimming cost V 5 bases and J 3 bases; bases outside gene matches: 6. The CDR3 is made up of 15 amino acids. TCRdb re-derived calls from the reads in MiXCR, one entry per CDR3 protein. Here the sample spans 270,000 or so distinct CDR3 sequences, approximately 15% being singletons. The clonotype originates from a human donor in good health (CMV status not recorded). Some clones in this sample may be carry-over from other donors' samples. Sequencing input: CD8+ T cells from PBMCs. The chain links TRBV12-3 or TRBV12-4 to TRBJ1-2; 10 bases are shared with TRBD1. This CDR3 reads CASSTRTGGDYGYTF. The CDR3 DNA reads TGTGCCAGCAGTACGAGGACAGGGGGGGACTATGGCTACACCTTC.